The rows below give T cell receptor beta chains drawn from one sample of a study of shared clonotypes between healthy human individuals. TCRdb's copy holds only in-frame clones and misses some; the assay was immunoSEQ multiplex PCR. This sample has about 870,000 clones, with about 91% found just once. The sequencing sample was made of naive CD8+ T cells sorted from blood. Receptors were obtained from a man between 25 and 39 years old in good health. CDR3s include the opening cysteine and the closing phenylalanine or tryptophan. D genes are given only for firm matches. Size is stated for part of the rows, as once, few or many counts, or as a class when the clone is expanded.

clone size,D gene,J gene,V gene,CDR3 DNA,CDR3 protein
.,.,TRBJ1-4,TRBV19,TGTGCCAGTAGTATGGGTAAAAAACTGTTTTTT,CASSMGKKLFF
.,.,TRBJ1-5,TRBV6-1,TGTGCCAGCAGTGGTCTGGGATCCAGCAATCAGCCCCAGCATTTT,CASSGLGSSNQPQHF
.,.,TRBJ2-2,TRBV4-1,TGCGCCAGCAGCCGGACCGGGGAGCTGTTTTTT,CASSRTGELFF
.,.,TRBJ2-5,TRBV6-1,TGTGCCAGCAGTGCGGAGACCCAAGAGACCCAGTACTTC,CASSAETQETQYF
.,TRBD2,TRBJ2-2,TRBV11-3,TGTGCCAGCAGCTTAGATGGTCTAGCGGGAGCTATAACCGGGGAGCTGTTTTTT,CASSLDGLAGAITGELFF
.,.,TRBJ2-5,TRBV27,TGTGCCAGCAGCACAGGGCTAGATCAACAAGAGACCCAGTACTTC,CASSTGLDQQETQYF
.,.,TRBJ1-2,TRBV4-3,TGCGCCAGCAGCCAAGATGAGGGAAACTATGGCTACACCTTC,CASSQDEGNYGYTF
once,.,TRBJ1-1,TRBV29-1,TGCAGCGTTGAAGATAGTTCCACTGAAGCTTTCTTT,CSVEDSSTEAFF
.,.,TRBJ1-2,TRBV7-8,TGTGCCAGCAGCTTAGAAGCAGAGAACTATGGCTACACCTTC,CASSLEAENYGYTF
.,TRBD2,TRBJ2-7,TRBV7-2,TGTGCCAGCAGCTTAGTTGTCGGGACTAGCGGGATGGGGGAGCAGTACTTC,CASSLVVGTSGMGEQYF
.,TRBD2,TRBJ2-3,TRBV25-1,TGTGCCAGCACCAGACCGGGGGGTACGCAGTATTTT,CASTRPGGTQYF
.,.,TRBJ1-2,TRBV6-1,TGTGCCAGCAGTGAATTGGGGGGATTCTATGGCTACACCTTC,CASSELGGFYGYTF
.,.,TRBJ1-5,TRBV15,TGTGCCACCAGCAGGGGAAGCAATCAGCCCCAGCATTTT,CATSRGSNQPQHF
.,TRBD1,TRBJ2-7,TRBV29-1,TGCAGCGTGGCGGGACAGGGGGCTAACGAGCAGTACTTC,CSVAGQGANEQYF
once,TRBD1,TRBJ1-2,TRBV4-3,TGCGCCAGCAGCCAACCCCTTATAGGGGGCCGCTATGGCTACACCTTC,CASSQPLIGGRYGYTF
.,.,TRBJ2-1,TRBV5-6,TGTGCCAGCAGCTTCCGCAGGTACAATGAGCAGTTCTTC,CASSFRRYNEQFF